This T cell receptor beta chain was sequenced for a study of T cells after yellow fever vaccination. Trimming left V 3 bases short and J 2 bases short, with 16 bases between. The CDR3 length is 16 residues. The germline V gene encodes CDR1 SGHTA and CDR2 FQGNSA. This clonotype was found a few times. TCRdb passed the 5' RACE reads through MiXCR, listing each CDR3 protein once. The sample lists around 180,000 distinct CDR3 sequences, approximately 6.2% occurring once. Here the sequenced sample was CD4+ T cells sorted from PBMCs, taken on the day of the first yellow fever vaccination. The chain has TRBV7-2 and TRBJ1-2; no reliable D call. This clonotype originated in a man younger than 35 who received the YFV17D yellow fever vaccine. The CDR3 coding sequence is TGTGCCAGCAGCTTCGCAGTTCGAGGAAACAACTATGGCTACACCTTC. Its protein is CASSFAVRGNNYGYTF.